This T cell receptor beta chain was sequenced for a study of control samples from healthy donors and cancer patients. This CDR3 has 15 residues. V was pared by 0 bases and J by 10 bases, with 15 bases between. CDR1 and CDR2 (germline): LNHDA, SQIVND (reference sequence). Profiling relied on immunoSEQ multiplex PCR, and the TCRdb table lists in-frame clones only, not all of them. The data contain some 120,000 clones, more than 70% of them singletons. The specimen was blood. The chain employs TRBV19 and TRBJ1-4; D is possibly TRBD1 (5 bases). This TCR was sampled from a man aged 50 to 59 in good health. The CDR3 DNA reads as TGTGCCAGTAGTATAGAAGCCCCAGGGCGAGGAAAACTGTTTTTT. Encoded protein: CASSIEAPGRGKLFF.